The 5 T cell receptor beta chains below all came from one sample that was sequenced in a study of blood T cell repertoires in COVID-19. Assay used: immunoSEQ multiplex PCR; TCRdb lists only in-frame clones, some missing. The top ten hold around 4% of the sample, which has about 110,000 clones, 76% seen once. The sample taken for sequencing was peripheral blood. The receptors originated from a woman over 75 with acute or convalescent COVID-19.

The chain employs TRBV7-2 and TRBJ2-3; tentative D call: TRBD1 (7 bases). V was trimmed by 2 bases and J by 2 bases, leaving 14 bases between them. This CDR3 has 16 residues. Germline V lookup: CDR1 SGHTA, CDR2 FQGNSA. The DNA of the CDR3 is TGTGCCAGCAGCTTACAGGGGGGTCGAAACACAGATACGCAGTATTTT. This sequence encodes CASSLQGGRNTDTQYF.

This sequence joins TRBV5-6 and TRBJ2-4, with TRBD2 matching 8 bases. The germline V gene encodes CDR1 SGHDT and CDR2 YYEEEE. The CDR3 is 16 amino acids. Trimming cost V 2 bases and J 9 bases; bases outside gene matches: 13. The CDR3 coding sequence is TGTGCCAGCAGCTTCTACTACGGGACTAGTGCCCCCATTCAGTACTTC. It codes for CASSFYYGTSAPIQYF.

The chain uses TRBV4-1 and TRBJ2-7; 7 nucleotides align to TRBD1. J was trimmed by 0 bases and V by 2 bases; bases with no gene match: 4. In germline, CDR1 is MGHRA, CDR2 YSYEKL. The CDR3 runs to 15 residues. CDR3 loop: CASSQLQGTSYEQYF. The CDR3 coding sequence is TGCGCCAGCAGCCAATTACAGGGGACCTCCTACGAGCAGTACTTC.

In the case of this clone: Compared with germline, one end of the junction differs, possibly owing to a read error. J is TRBJ1-1 and V is TRBV5-1, with D possibly being TRBD1 (6 bases). The V gene's germline CDR1 is SGHRS and CDR2 YFSETQ. The CDR3 runs 14 residues. The CDR3 loop is CASSLQGSDTGAFF. The CDR3 DNA reads TGCGCCAGCAGCCTACAGGGATCTGACACTGGAGCTTTCTTT.

About this clone: Other DNA sequences in the same sample also yield this CDR3. The V and J genes are TRBV5-1 and TRBJ2-7; 10 bases agree with TRBD2. The J segment lost 3 bases and the V segment lost 0 bases, leaving 3 bases of the junction unmatched. The CDR3 runs to 15 residues. Germline loops: CDR1 SGHRS, CDR2 YFSETQ. The DNA of the CDR3 is TGCGCCAGCAGCTTGGCGCTAGCGGGAGTCTACGAGCAGTACTTC. Its translation: CASSLALAGVYEQYF.